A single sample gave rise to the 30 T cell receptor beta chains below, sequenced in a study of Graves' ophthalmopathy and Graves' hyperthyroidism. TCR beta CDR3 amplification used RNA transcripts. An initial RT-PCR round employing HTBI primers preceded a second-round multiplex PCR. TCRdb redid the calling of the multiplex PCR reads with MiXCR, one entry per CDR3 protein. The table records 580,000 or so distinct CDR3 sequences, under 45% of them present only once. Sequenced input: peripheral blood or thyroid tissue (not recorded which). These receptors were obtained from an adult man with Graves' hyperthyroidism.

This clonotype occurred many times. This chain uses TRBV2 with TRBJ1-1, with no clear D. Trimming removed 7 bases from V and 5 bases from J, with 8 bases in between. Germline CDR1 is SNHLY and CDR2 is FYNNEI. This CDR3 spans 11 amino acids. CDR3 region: CASIGWTEAFF. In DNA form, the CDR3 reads TGTGCCAGCATAGGATGGACTGAAGCTTTCTTT.

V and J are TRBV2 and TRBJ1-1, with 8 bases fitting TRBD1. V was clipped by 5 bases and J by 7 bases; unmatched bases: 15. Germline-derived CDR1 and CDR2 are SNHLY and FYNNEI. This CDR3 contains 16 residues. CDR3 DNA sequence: TGTGCCAGCAGTAAACAGGGGGGCGCGGTTTTGGGTGAAGCTTTCTTT. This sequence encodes CASSKQGGAVLGEAFF.

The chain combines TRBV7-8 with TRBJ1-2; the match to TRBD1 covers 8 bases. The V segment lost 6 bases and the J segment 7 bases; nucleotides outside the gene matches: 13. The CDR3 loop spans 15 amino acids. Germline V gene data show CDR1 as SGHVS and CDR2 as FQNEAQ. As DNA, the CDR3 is TGTGCCAGCAGTGAACCCCAGGGGGCATCGGGTGGCTACACCTTC. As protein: CASSEPQGASGGYTF.

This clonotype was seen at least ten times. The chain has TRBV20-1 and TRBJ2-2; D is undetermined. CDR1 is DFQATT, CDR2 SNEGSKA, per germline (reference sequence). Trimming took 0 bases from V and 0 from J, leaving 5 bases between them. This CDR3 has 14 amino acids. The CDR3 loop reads CSARDGTNTGELFF. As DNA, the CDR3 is TGCAGTGCTAGAGATGGAACGAACACCGGGGAGCTGTTTTTT.

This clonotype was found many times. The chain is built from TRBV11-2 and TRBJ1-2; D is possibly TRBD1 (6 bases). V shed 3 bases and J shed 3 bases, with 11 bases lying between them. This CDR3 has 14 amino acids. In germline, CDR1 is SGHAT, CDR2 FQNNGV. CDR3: CASSFGGPYYGYTF. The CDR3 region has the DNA TGTGCCAGCAGCTTTGGGGGCCCGTACTATGGCTACACCTTC.

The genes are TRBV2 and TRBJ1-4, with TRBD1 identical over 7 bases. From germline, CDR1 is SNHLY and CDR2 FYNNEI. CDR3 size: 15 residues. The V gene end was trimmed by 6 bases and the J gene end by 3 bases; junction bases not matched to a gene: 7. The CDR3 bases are TGTGCCAGCAGGACGACAGGGCCTGCTAATGAAAAACTGTTTTTT. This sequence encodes CASRTTGPANEKLFF.

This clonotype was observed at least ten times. CDR3 protein: CASSLDGGEAFF. The DNA of the CDR3 is TGTGCCAGCAGTCTGGACGGGGGTGAAGCTTTCTTT. V usage is TRBV12-3 or TRBV12-4 and J usage is TRBJ1-1; tentatively, D is TRBD1 (5 bases). CDR3 length: 12 residues. V was trimmed by 5 bases and J by 7 bases, leaving 11 bases between them.

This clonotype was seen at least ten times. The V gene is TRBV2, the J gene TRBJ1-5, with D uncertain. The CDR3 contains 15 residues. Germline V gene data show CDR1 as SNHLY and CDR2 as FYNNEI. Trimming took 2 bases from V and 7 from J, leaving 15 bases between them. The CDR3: CASSEMQPVGQPQHF. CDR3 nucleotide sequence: TGTGCCAGCAGTGAAATGCAGCCTGTCGGCCAGCCCCAGCATTTT.

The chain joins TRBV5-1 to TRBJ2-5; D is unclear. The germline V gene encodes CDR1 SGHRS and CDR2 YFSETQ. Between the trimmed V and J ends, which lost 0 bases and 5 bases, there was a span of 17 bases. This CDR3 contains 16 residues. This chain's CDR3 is CASSLGRALGGETQYF. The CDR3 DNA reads TGCGCCAGCAGCTTGGGCCGGGCCCTTGGCGGCGAGACCCAGTACTTC.

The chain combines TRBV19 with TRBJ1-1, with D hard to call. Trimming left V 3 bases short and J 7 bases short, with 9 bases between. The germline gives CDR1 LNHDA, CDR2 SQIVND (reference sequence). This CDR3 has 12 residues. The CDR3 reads CASSIGIGEAFF. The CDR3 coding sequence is TGTGCCAGTAGTATTGGAATAGGTGAAGCTTTCTTT.

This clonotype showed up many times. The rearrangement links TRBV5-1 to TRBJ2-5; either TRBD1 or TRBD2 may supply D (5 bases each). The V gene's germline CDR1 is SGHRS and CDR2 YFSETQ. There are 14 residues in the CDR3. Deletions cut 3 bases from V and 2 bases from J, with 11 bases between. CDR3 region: CASSSGTDQETQYF. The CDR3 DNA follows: TGCGCCAGCAGCTCCGGGACGGATCAAGAGACCCAGTACTTC. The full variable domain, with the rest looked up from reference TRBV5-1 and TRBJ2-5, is KAGVTQTPRYLIKTRGQQVTLSCSPISGHRSVSWYQQTPGQGLQFLFEYFSETQRNKGNFPGRFSGRQFSNSRSEMNVSTLELGDSALYLCASSSGTDQETQYFGPGTRLLVL.

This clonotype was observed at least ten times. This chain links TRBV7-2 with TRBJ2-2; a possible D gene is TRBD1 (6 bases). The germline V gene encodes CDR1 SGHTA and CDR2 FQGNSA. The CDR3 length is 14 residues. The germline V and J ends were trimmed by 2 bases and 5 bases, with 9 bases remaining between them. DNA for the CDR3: TGTGCCAGCAGCTTAACGGGGACAACCGGGGAGCTGTTTTTT. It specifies CASSLTGTTGELFF.

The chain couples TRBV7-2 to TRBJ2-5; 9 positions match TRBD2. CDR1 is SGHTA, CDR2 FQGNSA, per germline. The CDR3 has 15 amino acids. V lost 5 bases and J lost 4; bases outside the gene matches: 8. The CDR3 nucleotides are TGTGCCAGCAGCGATGGAGCGGGGGGTAGAGAGACCCAGTACTTC. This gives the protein CASSDGAGGRETQYF.

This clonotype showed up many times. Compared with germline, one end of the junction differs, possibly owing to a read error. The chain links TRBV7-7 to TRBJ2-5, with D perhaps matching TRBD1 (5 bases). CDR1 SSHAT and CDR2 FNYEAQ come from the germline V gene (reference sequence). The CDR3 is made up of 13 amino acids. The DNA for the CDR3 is TGTGCTAGCAGCCCAGGGTCTGGGGAGACCCAGTACTTC. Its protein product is CASSPGSGETQYF.

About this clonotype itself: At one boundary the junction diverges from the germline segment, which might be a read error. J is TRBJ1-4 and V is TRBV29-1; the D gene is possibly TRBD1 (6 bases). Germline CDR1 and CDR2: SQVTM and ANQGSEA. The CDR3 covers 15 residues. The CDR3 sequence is CASSRRQERNEKLFF. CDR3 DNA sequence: TGTGCCAGTAGTCGTCGACAGGAGAGGAATGAAAAACTGTTTTTT.

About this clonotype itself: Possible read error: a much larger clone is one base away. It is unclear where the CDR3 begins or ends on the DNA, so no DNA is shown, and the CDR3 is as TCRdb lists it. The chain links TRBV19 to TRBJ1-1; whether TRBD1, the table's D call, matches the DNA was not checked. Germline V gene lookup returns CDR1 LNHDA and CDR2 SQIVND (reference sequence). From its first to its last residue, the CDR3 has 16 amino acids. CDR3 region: CASSSWGQGSDTEASF.

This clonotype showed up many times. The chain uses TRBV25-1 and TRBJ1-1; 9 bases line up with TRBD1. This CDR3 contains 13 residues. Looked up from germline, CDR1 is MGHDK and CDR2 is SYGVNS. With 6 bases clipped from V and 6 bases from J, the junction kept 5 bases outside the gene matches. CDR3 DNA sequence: TGTGCCAGCAGAACAGGGGGCCGTCCTGAAGCTTTCTTT. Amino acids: CASRTGGRPEAFF.

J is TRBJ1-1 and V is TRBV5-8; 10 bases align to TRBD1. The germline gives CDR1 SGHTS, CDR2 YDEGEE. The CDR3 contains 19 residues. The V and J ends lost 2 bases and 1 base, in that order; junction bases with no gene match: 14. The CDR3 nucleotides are TGTGCCAGCAGCTTAGTCGCGCTGACAGGGGGCCGACCGAACACTGAAGCTTTCTTT. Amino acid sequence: CASSLVALTGGRPNTEAFF.

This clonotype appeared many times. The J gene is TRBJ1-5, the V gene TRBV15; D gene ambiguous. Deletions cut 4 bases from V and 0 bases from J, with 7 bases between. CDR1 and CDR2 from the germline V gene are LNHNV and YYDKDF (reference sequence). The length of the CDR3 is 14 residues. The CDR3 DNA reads TGTGCCACCAGCACGGAGAATAGCAATCAGCCCCAGCATTTT. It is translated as CATSTENSNQPQHF.

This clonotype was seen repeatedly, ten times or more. The CDR3 DNA follows: TGTGCCACCGGCCCTAGCGGGAGAGAGACCCAGTACTTC. It is translated as CATGPSGRETQYF. The J gene is TRBJ2-5, the V gene TRBV24-1; 10 bases fit TRBD2. The J segment lost 4 bases and the V segment lost 9 bases, leaving 4 bases of the junction unmatched. The CDR3 contains 13 residues. Germline V gives CDR1 KGHDR, CDR2 SFDVKD.

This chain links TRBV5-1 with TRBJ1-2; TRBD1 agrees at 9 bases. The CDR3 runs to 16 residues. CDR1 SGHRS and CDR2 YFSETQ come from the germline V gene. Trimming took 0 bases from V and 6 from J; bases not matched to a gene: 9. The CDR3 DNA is TGCGCCAGCAGCTTGGGGTGGACAGGGGACTCAAATGGCTACACCTTC. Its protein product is CASSLGWTGDSNGYTF.

The CDR3 loop is CAWNWGQATNYGYTF. CDR3 DNA sequence: TGTGCCTGGAATTGGGGACAGGCGACTAACTATGGCTACACCTTC. The chain links TRBV30 to TRBJ1-2; 8 positions agree with TRBD1. With V trimmed by 4 bases and J by 0 bases, 7 bases remained unmatched. CDR1 and CDR2 (germline): GTSNPN, SVGIG (reference sequence). The CDR3 is made up of 15 amino acids.

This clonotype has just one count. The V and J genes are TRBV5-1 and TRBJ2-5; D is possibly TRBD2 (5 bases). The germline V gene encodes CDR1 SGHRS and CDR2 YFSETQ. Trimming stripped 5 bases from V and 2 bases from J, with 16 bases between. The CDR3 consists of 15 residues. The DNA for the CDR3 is TGCGCCAGCAGTGAGCCCCCGGGGTTTCAAGAGACCCAGTACTTC. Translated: CASSEPPGFQETQYF.

CDR3 residues: CSVAGLAGYTF. CDR3 sequence (DNA): TGCAGCGTGGCGGGACTAGCGGGCTACACCTTC. The chain couples TRBV29-1 to TRBJ1-2; maybe TRBD1 (5 bases). CDR1 SQVTM and CDR2 ANQGSEA come from the germline V gene. V shed 6 bases and J shed 8 bases, with 13 bases lying between them. The CDR3 loop spans 11 amino acids.

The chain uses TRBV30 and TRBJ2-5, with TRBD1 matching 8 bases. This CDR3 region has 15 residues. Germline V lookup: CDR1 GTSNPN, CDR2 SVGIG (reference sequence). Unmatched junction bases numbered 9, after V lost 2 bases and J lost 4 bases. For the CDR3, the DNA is TGTGCCTGGAGTCTAGACAGGGGACCACGAGAGACCCAGTACTTC. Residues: CAWSLDRGPRETQYF.

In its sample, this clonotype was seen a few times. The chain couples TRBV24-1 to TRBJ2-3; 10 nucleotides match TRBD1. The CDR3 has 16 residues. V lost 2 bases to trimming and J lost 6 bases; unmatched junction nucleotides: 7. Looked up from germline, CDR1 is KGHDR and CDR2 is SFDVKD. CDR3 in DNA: TGTGCCACCAGTGATTCGACAGGGGGCTTGAGGGATACGCAGTATTTT. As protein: CATSDSTGGLRDTQYF.

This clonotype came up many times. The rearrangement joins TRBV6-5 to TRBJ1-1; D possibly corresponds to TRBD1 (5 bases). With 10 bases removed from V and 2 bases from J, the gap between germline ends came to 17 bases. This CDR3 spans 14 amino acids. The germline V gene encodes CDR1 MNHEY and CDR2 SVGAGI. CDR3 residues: CATSLLGGNTEAFF. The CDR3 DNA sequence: TGTGCCACCTCCCTTCTCGGGGGTAACACTGAAGCTTTCTTT.

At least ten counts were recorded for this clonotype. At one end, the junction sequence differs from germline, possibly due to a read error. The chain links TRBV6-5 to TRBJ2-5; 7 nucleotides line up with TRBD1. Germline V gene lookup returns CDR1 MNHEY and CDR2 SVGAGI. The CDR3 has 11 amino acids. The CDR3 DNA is TGTGCCAGCAGTGACGACAGGGTTGTGAACTTC. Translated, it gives CASSDDRVVNF.

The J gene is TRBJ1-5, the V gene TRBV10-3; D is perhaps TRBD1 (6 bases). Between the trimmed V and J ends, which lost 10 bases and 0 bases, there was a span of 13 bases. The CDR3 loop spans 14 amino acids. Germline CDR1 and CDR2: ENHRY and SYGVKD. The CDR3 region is CATDAGVSNQPQHF. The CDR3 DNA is TGTGCCACCGACGCAGGGGTTAGCAATCAGCCCCAGCATTTT.

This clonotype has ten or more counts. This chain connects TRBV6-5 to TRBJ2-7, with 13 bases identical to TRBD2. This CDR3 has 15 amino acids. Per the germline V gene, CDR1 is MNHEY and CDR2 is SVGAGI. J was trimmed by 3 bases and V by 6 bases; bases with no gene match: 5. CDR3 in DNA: TGTGCCAGCAGGACGGGACTAGCGGGAAGCTACGAGCAGTACTTC. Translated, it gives CASRTGLAGSYEQYF.